A selection of T cell receptor beta chains follows, all from one sample in a study of control samples from healthy donors and cancer patients. The data were produced by immunoSEQ multiplex PCR, yet TCRdb's version contains in-frame clones alone and is incomplete. The data show tens of thousands of clones, about 89% seen once. Sequencing was carried out using PBMCs. The receptors come from a woman between 45 and 60 years old with colorectal cancer. Both conserved end residues are part of each CDR3. Each record gives: CDR3 protein, CDR3 DNA, D gene, clone size, J gene, V gene. The D gene is left open where the match is weak. Part of the rows lack a size; the others show once, few, many or a class for expanded clones.

cdr3_aa: CASSLRESGYTF
cdr3_nt: TGTGCCAGCAGTTTAAGGGAAAGCGGCTACACCTTC
d_call: -
clone_size: -
j_call: TRBJ1-2
v_call: TRBV12-3/TRBV12-4

cdr3_aa: CASSLTSAGNTIYF
cdr3_nt: TGTGCCAGCAGTCTTACATCCGCCGGTAACACCATATATTTT
d_call: -
clone_size: few
j_call: TRBJ1-3
v_call: TRBV6-2/TRBV6-3

cdr3_aa: CASSLDGYGYTF
cdr3_nt: TGCGCCAGCAGCTTGGATGGCTATGGCTACACCTTC
d_call: -
clone_size: -
j_call: TRBJ1-2
v_call: TRBV5-1

cdr3_aa: CASSPSGGRAETQYF
cdr3_nt: TGTGCCAGCAGCCCATCGGGGGGTCGGGCCGAGACCCAGTACTTC
d_call: TRBD2
clone_size: -
j_call: TRBJ2-5
v_call: TRBV7-3

cdr3_aa: CASSLVPGGAGAEAFF
cdr3_nt: TGTGCCAGCAGTTTGGTCCCAGGGGGCGCGGGGGCTGAAGCTTTCTTT
d_call: TRBD1
clone_size: -
j_call: TRBJ1-1
v_call: TRBV2

cdr3_aa: CASSSGGAYYGYTF
cdr3_nt: TGTGCCAGCAGTTCAGGGGGCGCGTACTATGGCTACACCTTC
d_call: TRBD1
clone_size: -
j_call: TRBJ1-2
v_call: TRBV28

cdr3_aa: CASSPSEGSSYNSPLHF
cdr3_nt: TGTGCCAGCAGCCCTTCTGAAGGGAGCTCCTATAATTCACCCCTCCACTTT
d_call: -
clone_size: -
j_call: TRBJ1-6
v_call: TRBV7-3

cdr3_aa: CASSVVYTRNTGELFF
cdr3_nt: TGTGCCAGCAGCGTAGTGTACACCCGGAACACCGGGGAGCTGTTTTTT
d_call: -
clone_size: -
j_call: TRBJ2-2
v_call: TRBV9

cdr3_aa: CASSYSPAGVHGELFF
cdr3_nt: TGTGCCAGCAGTTACTCCCCGGCAGGGGTCCACGGGGAGCTGTTTTTT
d_call: -
clone_size: -
j_call: TRBJ2-2
v_call: TRBV6-5

cdr3_aa: CASSYSGRAFF
cdr3_nt: TGTGCCAGCAGTTATAGTGGTCGGGCTTTCTTT
d_call: -
clone_size: -
j_call: TRBJ1-1
v_call: TRBV6-5

cdr3_aa: CASSLALQGGGYTF
cdr3_nt: TGTGCCAGCAGCTTAGCGCTCCAGGGAGGAGGCTACACCTTC
d_call: -
clone_size: -
j_call: TRBJ1-2
v_call: TRBV7-8

cdr3_aa: CASSLRDRSTDTQYF
cdr3_nt: TGCGCCAGCAGCCTCCGGGACAGGAGCACAGATACGCAGTATTTT
d_call: TRBD1
clone_size: -
j_call: TRBJ2-3
v_call: TRBV4-1

cdr3_aa: CASGTVGTTEAFF
cdr3_nt: TGTGCCAGCGGAACGGTGGGAACCACTGAAGCTTTCTTT
d_call: -
clone_size: -
j_call: TRBJ1-1
v_call: TRBV6-5

cdr3_aa: CASSQGYSNQPQHF
cdr3_nt: TGTGCCAGCAGCCAGGGGTATAGCAATCAGCCCCAGCATTTT
d_call: -
clone_size: once
j_call: TRBJ1-5
v_call: TRBV27

cdr3_aa: CASSSGLFKETQYF
cdr3_nt: TGTGCCAGCAGCTCGGGCCTTTTTAAAGAGACCCAGTACTTC
d_call: -
clone_size: once
j_call: TRBJ2-5
v_call: TRBV7-2

cdr3_aa: CASSYRQGGGYTF
cdr3_nt: TGTGCCAGCAGCTACCGACAGGGGGGTGGCTACACCTTC
d_call: TRBD1
clone_size: -
j_call: TRBJ1-2
v_call: TRBV2

cdr3_aa: CASSRDGLAYMGASNQPQHF
cdr3_nt: TGTGCCAGCAGCCGAGACGGGTTGGCATATATGGGGGCTAGCAATCAGCCCCAGCATTTT
d_call: -
clone_size: -
j_call: TRBJ1-5
v_call: TRBV7-8

cdr3_aa: CASSFSGGNNGNQPQHF
cdr3_nt: TGTGCCAGCAGCTTCAGTGGGGGGAACAACGGGAATCAGCCCCAGCATTTT
d_call: -
clone_size: -
j_call: TRBJ1-5
v_call: TRBV5-5

cdr3_aa: CASSVELGELFF
cdr3_nt: TGTGCCAGCAGCGTAGAACTCGGGGAGCTGTTTTTT
d_call: -
clone_size: -
j_call: TRBJ2-2
v_call: TRBV9

cdr3_aa: CASSLSAETQYF
cdr3_nt: TGTGCCAGCAGTTTATCGGCGGAGACCCAGTACTTC
d_call: -
clone_size: once
j_call: TRBJ2-5
v_call: TRBV28

cdr3_aa: CASSFDRDTEAFF
cdr3_nt: TGTGCCAGCTCATTCGACAGGGACACTGAAGCTTTCTTT
d_call: TRBD1
clone_size: -
j_call: TRBJ1-1
v_call: TRBV18

cdr3_aa: CASSTHRGDYNSPLHF
cdr3_nt: TGTGCCAGCAGTACACACAGGGGGGACTATAATTCACCCCTCCACTTT
d_call: TRBD1
clone_size: -
j_call: TRBJ1-6
v_call: TRBV28

cdr3_aa: CASIYATEAFF
cdr3_nt: TGCGCCAGCATCTATGCCACTGAAGCTTTCTTT
d_call: -
clone_size: once
j_call: TRBJ1-1
v_call: TRBV10-2

cdr3_aa: CASSYGRRTNTEAFF
cdr3_nt: TGCGCCAGCAGCTACGGACGGAGGACGAACACTGAAGCTTTCTTT
d_call: -
clone_size: -
j_call: TRBJ1-1
v_call: TRBV5-1

cdr3_aa: CARQGGGLSGNTIYF
cdr3_nt: TGCGCCAGACAGGGGGGGGGTCTCTCTGGAAACACCATATATTTT
d_call: TRBD1
clone_size: -
j_call: TRBJ1-3
v_call: TRBV10-1

cdr3_aa: CATGQGIQPQHF
cdr3_nt: TGTGCCACCGGACAGGGTATTCAGCCCCAGCATTTT
d_call: TRBD1
clone_size: once
j_call: TRBJ1-5
v_call: TRBV24-1

cdr3_aa: CASSRTGANTEAFF
cdr3_nt: TGTGCCAGCAGCAGGACAGGTGCTAACACTGAAGCTTTCTTT
d_call: TRBD1
clone_size: -
j_call: TRBJ1-1
v_call: TRBV7-6

cdr3_aa: CASSLWQDGETQYF
cdr3_nt: TGCGCCAGCAGCTTGTGGCAGGACGGAGAGACCCAGTACTTC
d_call: -
clone_size: -
j_call: TRBJ2-5
v_call: TRBV5-1